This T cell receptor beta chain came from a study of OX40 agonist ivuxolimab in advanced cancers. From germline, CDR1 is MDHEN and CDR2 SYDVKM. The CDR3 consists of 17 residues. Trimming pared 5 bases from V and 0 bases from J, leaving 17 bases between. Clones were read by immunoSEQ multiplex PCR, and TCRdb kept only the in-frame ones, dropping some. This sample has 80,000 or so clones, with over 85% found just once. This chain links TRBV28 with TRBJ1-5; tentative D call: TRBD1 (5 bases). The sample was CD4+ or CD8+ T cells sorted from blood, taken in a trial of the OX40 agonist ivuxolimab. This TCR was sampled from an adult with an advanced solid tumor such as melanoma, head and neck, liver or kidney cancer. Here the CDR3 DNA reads TGTGCCAGCAGTATACGGGGGGGAGCCTATAGCAATCAGCCCCAGCATTTT. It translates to CASSIRGGAYSNQPQHF.